This T cell receptor beta chain was retrieved from a study of OX40 agonist ivuxolimab in advanced cancers. Sequencing was performed with immunoSEQ multiplex PCR; in TCRdb, only in-frame clones are kept and a portion is missing. The table has about 100,000 clones, about four fifths seen once. This receptor was identified in an adult with an advanced solid tumor such as melanoma, head and neck, liver or kidney cancer. The material was CD4+ or CD8+ T cells sorted from blood, obtained in a trial of the OX40 agonist ivuxolimab.

CDR3 sequence: CASSFGGGRSYEQYF. The CDR3 bases are TGTGCCAGCAGTTTTGGGGGGGGCCGCTCGTACGAGCAGTACTTC. The chain joins TRBV6-5 to TRBJ2-7; weak D call: TRBD2 (7 bases). This CDR3 has 15 residues. The ends were cut back, 4 bases at V and 4 bases at J, with 17 bases in the middle. The germline gives CDR1 MNHEY, CDR2 SVGAGI.